This T cell receptor beta chain was recorded in a study of T cells expressing NK-cell markers. After re-calling the 5' RACE reads, TCRdb lists one entry per CDR3 protein, DNA absent. The sample data list some 340,000 distinct CDR3 sequences. CDR1 MNHEY and CDR2 SMNVEV come from the germline V gene (reference sequence). The CDR3 consists of 14 residues. This sequence joins TRBV27 and TRBJ2-3. This sequence originates from a man aged 18-70 years in good health. Material for sequencing was blood T cells: a sorted CD56 or NKG2C T cell subset, CD4+ or CD8+ T cells, or bulk PBMC T cells (not recorded which). Here the CDR3 reads CASRYDGSTDTQYF.